One sample yielded the 2 T cell receptor beta chains listed below, sequenced in a study of T cells in Graves' hyperthyroidism and ophthalmopathy. Regions amplified from RNA transcripts were the TCR beta CDR3 regions. HTBI primers were the set used in a first-round RT-PCR of the TCR CDR3. MiXCR, run by TCRdb on the multiplex PCR reads, gives a single entry per CDR3 protein. Among about 200,000 distinct CDR3 sequences listed, 15% to 20% were seen once. Sequencing input: blood. The receptors stem from a man aged 35-49 years with Graves' hyperthyroidism.

This clonotype was recorded a few times. The chain is built from TRBV28 and TRBJ2-7; D might be TRBD1 or TRBD2, each matching 5 bases. In germline, CDR1 is MDHEN, CDR2 SYDVKM. The length of the CDR3 is 14 residues. Trimming removed 5 bases from V and 3 bases from J, with 14 bases in between. In DNA, the CDR3 is TGTGCCAGCAGTATGGGACCGCGTATCTACGAGCAGTACTTC. It codes for CASSMGPRIYEQYF.

This clonotype was seen at least ten times. V is TRBV7-2 and J is TRBJ1-6; TRBD1 is a possible D gene (6 bases). Trimming pared 0 bases from V and 7 bases from J, leaving 7 bases between. Germline CDR1 SGHTA, CDR2 FQGNSA. This CDR3 comprises 14 residues. CDR3 in amino acids: CASSLAQGNSPLHF. The CDR3, as DNA: TGTGCCAGCAGCTTAGCACAGGGAAATTCACCCCTCCACTTT.